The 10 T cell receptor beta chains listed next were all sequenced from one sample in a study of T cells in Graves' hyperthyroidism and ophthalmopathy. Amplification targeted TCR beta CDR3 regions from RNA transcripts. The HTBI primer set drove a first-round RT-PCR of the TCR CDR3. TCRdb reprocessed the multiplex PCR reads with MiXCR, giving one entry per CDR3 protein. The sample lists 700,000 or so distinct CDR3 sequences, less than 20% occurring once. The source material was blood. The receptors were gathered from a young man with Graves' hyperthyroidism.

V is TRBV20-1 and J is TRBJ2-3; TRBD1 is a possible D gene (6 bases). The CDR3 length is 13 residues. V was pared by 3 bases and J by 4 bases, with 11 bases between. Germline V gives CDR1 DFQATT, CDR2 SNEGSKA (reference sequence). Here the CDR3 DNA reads TGCAGTGCTAGTTACAGGGCCTCAGATACGCAGTATTTT. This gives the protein CSASYRASDTQYF.

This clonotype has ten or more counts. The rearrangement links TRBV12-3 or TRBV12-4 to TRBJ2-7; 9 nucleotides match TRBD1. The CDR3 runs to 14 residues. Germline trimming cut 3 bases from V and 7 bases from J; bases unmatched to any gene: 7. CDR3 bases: TGTGCCAGCAGTTTGGGGGACAGGGTCGAAGAGCAGTACTTC. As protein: CASSLGDRVEEQYF.

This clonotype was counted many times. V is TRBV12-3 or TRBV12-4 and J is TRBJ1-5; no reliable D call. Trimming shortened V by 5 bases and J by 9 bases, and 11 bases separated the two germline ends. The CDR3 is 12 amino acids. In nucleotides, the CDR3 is TGTGCCAGCAGTGGGCCACCCGGGCCCCAGCATTTT. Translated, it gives CASSGPPGPQHF.

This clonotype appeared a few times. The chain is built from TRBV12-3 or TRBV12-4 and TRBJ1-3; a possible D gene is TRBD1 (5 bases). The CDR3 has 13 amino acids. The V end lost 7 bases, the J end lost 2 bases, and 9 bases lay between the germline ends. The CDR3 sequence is CASKLGAGNTIYF. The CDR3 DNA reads TGTGCCAGCAAATTAGGGGCTGGAAACACCATATATTTT.

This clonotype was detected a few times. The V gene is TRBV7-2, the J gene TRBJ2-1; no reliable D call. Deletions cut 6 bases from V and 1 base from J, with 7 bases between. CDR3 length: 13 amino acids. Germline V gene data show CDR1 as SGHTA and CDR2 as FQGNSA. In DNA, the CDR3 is TGTGCCAGCAGGGAGAAGTCCTACAATGAGCAGTTCTTC. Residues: CASREKSYNEQFF.

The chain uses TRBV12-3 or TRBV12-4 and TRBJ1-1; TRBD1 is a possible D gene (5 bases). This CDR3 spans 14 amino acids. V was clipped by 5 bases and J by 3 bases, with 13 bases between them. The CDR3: CASSERDRYTEAFF. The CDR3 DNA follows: TGTGCCAGCAGTGAGAGGGACCGCTACACTGAAGCTTTCTTT.

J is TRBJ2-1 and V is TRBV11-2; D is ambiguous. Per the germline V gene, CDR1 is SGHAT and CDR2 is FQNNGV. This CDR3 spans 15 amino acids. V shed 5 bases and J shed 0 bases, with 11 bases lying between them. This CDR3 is CASSMDRSSYNEQFF. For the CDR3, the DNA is TGTGCCAGCAGCATGGACCGGAGCTCCTACAATGAGCAGTTCTTC. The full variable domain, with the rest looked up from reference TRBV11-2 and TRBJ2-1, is EAGVAQSPRYKIIEKRQSVAFWCNPISGHATLYWYQQILGQGPKLLIQFQNNGVVDDSQLPKDRFSAERLKGVDSTLKIQPAKLEDSAVYLCASSMDRSSYNEQFFGPGTRLTVL.

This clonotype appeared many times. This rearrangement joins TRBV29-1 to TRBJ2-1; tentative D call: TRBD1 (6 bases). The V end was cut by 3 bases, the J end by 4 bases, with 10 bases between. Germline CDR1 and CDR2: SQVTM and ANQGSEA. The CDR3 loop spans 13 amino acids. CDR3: CSVDPDRYNEQFF. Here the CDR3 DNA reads TGCAGCGTTGATCCGGACAGATACAATGAGCAGTTCTTC.

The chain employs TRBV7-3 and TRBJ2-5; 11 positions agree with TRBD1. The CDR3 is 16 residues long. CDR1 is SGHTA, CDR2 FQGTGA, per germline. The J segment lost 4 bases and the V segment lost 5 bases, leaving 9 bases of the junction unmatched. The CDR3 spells CASSRTGQGVSETQYF. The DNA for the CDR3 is TGTGCCAGCAGCAGAACGGGACAGGGGGTTTCAGAGACCCAGTACTTC. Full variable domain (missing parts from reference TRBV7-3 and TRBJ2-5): GAGVSQTPSNKVTEKGKYVELRCDPISGHTALYWYRQSLGQGPEFLIYFQGTGAADDSGLPNDRFFAVRPEGSVSTLKIQRTERGDSAVYLCASSRTGQGVSETQYFGPGTRLLVL.

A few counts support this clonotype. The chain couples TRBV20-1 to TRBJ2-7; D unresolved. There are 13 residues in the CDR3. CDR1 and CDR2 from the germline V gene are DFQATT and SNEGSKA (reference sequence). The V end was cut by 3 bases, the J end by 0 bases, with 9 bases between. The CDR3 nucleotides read TGCAGTGCTAGGACGGATAGCTCCTACGAGCAGTACTTC. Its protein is CSARTDSSYEQYF.